Below, 31 T cell receptor beta chains from the same sample are listed, as sequenced in a study of CD8 T cells in ankylosing spondylitis (dated 2017 in TCRdb). The library was obtained by 5' RACE. The data were produced on an Illumina HiSeq 2500. TCRdb reprocessing: public reads trimmed at Q25 with fastp, clones called with MiXCR, in-frame beta chains kept. When rows share a CDR3 protein, they turn into one entry using the most common DNA and genes. The sample table contains about 170,000 distinct CDR3 sequences; only one count was recorded for about a sixth of them. The top ten clonotypes cover about 8.3% of the sample. Sequencing was carried out using blood, either unsorted or a sorted T cell fraction (not recorded which). The receptors originated from a male donor with ankylosing spondylitis or in good health (not recorded which).

The V call is TRBV6-2 or TRBV6-3, the J call TRBJ1-4; the match to TRBD1 covers 7 bases. Germline V gene sequence: CDR1 MNHEY, CDR2 SVGEGT. After removal of 5 bases from V and 5 bases from J, the junction contained 5 bases not matched to a gene. This CDR3 comprises 14 residues. Written as DNA, the CDR3 is TGTGCCAGCAGTGGTGCAGGGGGGAATGAAAAACTGTTTTTT. As protein: CASSGAGGNEKLFF.

This clonotype has ten or more counts. The CDR3 region is CASKLLGTSQETQYF. The CDR3 bases are TGCGCCAGCAAGCTTCTAGGGACCAGCCAGGAGACCCAGTACTTC. The chain joins TRBV5-1 to TRBJ2-5; tentatively, D is TRBD1 or TRBD2 (5 bases each). CDR1 is SGHRS and CDR2 is YFSETQ in the germline V gene. The ends were cut back, 6 bases at V and 5 bases at J, with 20 bases in the middle. This CDR3 is built from 15 residues.

CDR3 nucleotide sequence: TGTGCCAGCAGTTTATCGATCTATCCCACTAGCGGGAGGGACAATGAGCAGTTCTTC. Translating gives CASSLSIYPTSGRDNEQFF. The rearrangement joins TRBV27 to TRBJ2-1; TRBD2 matches at 13 bases. V trimming: 0 bases; J trimming: 5 bases; junction bases outside the gene matches: 10. Germline V gives CDR1 MNHEY, CDR2 SMNVEV (reference sequence). The CDR3 length is 19 residues.

V gene TRBV2 combines with J gene TRBJ1-2, with D unclear. Germline loops: CDR1 SNHLY, CDR2 FYNNEI. Trimming left V 3 bases short and J 7 bases short, with 21 bases between. The CDR3 sequence is 16 residues long. As DNA, the CDR3 is TGTGCCAGCAGTGATGATTCGGGTTCATGGGAGGGTGGCTACACCTTC. Its protein product is CASSDDSGSWEGGYTF.

This clonotype was observed at least ten times. In DNA form, the CDR3 reads TGTGCCAGCAGCTCCTTAACCTATAACTATGGCTACACCTTC. As protein: CASSSLTYNYGYTF. The genes are TRBV9 and TRBJ1-2; D is undetermined. Per the germline V gene, CDR1 is SGDLS and CDR2 is YYNGEE. V shed 4 bases and J shed 1 base, with 11 bases lying between them. The CDR3 totals 14 residues.

The CDR3 region is CASSLVGARVYEQYF. The CDR3 bases are TGTGCCAGCAGCTTAGTTGGAGCTCGGGTTTACGAGCAGTACTTC. The V gene is TRBV7-2, the J gene TRBJ2-7; D is unresolved. In germline, CDR1 is SGHTA, CDR2 FQGNSA. This CDR3 is built from 15 residues. Trimming shortened V by 1 base and J by 4 bases, and 14 bases separated the two germline ends.

Many counts were recorded for this clonotype. The chain carries TRBV9 and TRBJ1-3; D ambiguous. The CDR3 extends over 16 amino acids. V was clipped by 4 bases and J by 0 bases, with 14 bases between them. Germline loops: CDR1 SGDLS, CDR2 YYNGEE. The CDR3 DNA sequence: TGTGCCAGCAGCCCCAGCCTCCGGTACTCTGGAAACACCATATATTTT. Protein product: CASSPSLRYSGNTIYF.

This clonotype has a count of ten or more. This sequence joins TRBV3-1 and TRBJ1-3; D is unclear. Germline loops: CDR1 LGHDT, CDR2 YNNKEL (reference sequence). This CDR3 has 14 residues. V was shortened by 1 base and J by 2 bases, with 6 bases between the two germline ends. As DNA, the CDR3 is TGTGCCAGCAGCCAAGCGACCGCTGGAAACACCATATATTTT. This encodes CASSQATAGNTIYF.

This clonotype was seen at least ten times. This sequence joins TRBV2 and TRBJ1-2, with D unresolved. The CDR3 length is 13 residues. CDR1 and CDR2 (germline): SNHLY, FYNNEI. Deletions cut 7 bases from V and 4 bases from J, with 13 bases between. The CDR3 region has the DNA TGTGCCAGCATCACGGGCGTTTCCTATGGCTACACCTTC. Translated: CASITGVSYGYTF. The variable domain in full, completed from reference TRBV2 and TRBJ1-2, reads EPEVTQTPSHQVTQMGQEVILRCVPISNHLYFYWYRQILGQKVEFLVSFYNNEISEKSEIFDDQFSVERPDGSNFTLKIRSTKLEDSAMYFCASITGVSYGYTFGSGTRLTVV.

Ten or more counts support this clonotype. The chain couples TRBV5-1 to TRBJ2-7; no clear D gene. V lost 2 bases to trimming and J lost 3 bases, with 9 bases between them. This CDR3 comprises 13 residues. Germline V gives CDR1 SGHRS, CDR2 YFSETQ. This chain's CDR3 is CASSFGSGYEQYF. In DNA form, the CDR3 reads TGCGCCAGCAGCTTCGGATCTGGCTACGAGCAGTACTTC.

This clonotype was seen at least ten times. The chain joins TRBV5-1 to TRBJ2-7; maybe TRBD2 (5 bases). V lost 0 bases to trimming and J lost 7 bases, with 11 bases between them. Germline V CDR1 and CDR2: SGHRS, YFSETQ. The CDR3 spans 13 residues. Here the CDR3 DNA reads TGCGCCAGCAGCTTGGCTCTTCGGGGAGAGCAGTACTTC. Translated, it gives CASSLALRGEQYF.

J is TRBJ2-7 and V is TRBV18; TRBD1 agrees at 8 bases. CDR3 size: 14 residues. The V segment lost 3 bases and the J segment 3 bases; nucleotides outside the gene matches: 4. CDR1 KGHSH and CDR2 LQKENI come from the germline V gene. CDR3 loop: CASSPRTGNYEQYF. DNA for the CDR3: TGTGCCAGCTCACCCCGGACAGGGAACTACGAGCAGTACTTC.

This chain joins TRBV7-3 and TRBJ2-3; D is uncertain. Trimming left V 1 base short and J 2 bases short, with 4 bases between. The CDR3 runs 13 residues. Germline V gene sequence: CDR1 SGHTA, CDR2 FQGTGA. CDR3: CASSLSVTDTQYF. In DNA, the CDR3 is TGTGCCAGCAGCTTAAGCGTCACAGATACGCAGTATTTT.

This clonotype was observed many times. The chain uses TRBV28 and TRBJ2-1, with 8 positions matching TRBD2. Unmatched junction bases numbered 6, after V lost 3 bases and J lost 5 bases. In germline, CDR1 is MDHEN, CDR2 SYDVKM. The CDR3 has 15 residues. This CDR3 reads CASSLMSGGHNEQFF. CDR3 nucleotide sequence: TGTGCCAGCAGTTTGATGAGCGGGGGCCACAATGAGCAGTTCTTC.

Ten or more counts support this clonotype. The rearrangement joins TRBV27 to TRBJ2-3; 7 bases are a match to TRBD1. CDR1 and CDR2 from the germline V gene are MNHEY and SMNVEV (reference sequence). This CDR3 comprises 13 residues. Unmatched junction bases numbered 5, after V lost 7 bases and J lost 4 bases. The CDR3 DNA reads as TGTGCCAGCAAGACAGGGCTGGCAGATACGCAGTATTTT. This encodes CASKTGLADTQYF.

The table lists this clonotype with a few counts. This chain connects TRBV29-1 to TRBJ1-1, with no clear D. This CDR3 has 11 residues. V was cut by 4 bases and J by 4 bases, with 7 bases left in between. The germline V gene encodes CDR1 SQVTM and CDR2 ANQGSEA. The CDR3 spells CSVVASTEAFF. CDR3 bases: TGCAGCGTTGTTGCTTCCACTGAAGCTTTCTTT.

This clonotype showed up many times. The chain joins TRBV15 to TRBJ2-3; weak D call: TRBD1 (6 bases). The V end lost 1 base, the J end lost 2 bases, and 13 bases lay between the germline ends. The CDR3 runs to 16 residues. The germline V gene has CDR1 LNHNV and CDR2 YYDKDF (reference sequence). The CDR3 DNA sequence: TGTGCCACCAGCAGAGCCCCACAGGGCCTCACAGATACGCAGTATTTT. It yields the protein CATSRAPQGLTDTQYF.

This clonotype has just a few counts. This chain links TRBV28 with TRBJ2-7; no clear D. Germline CDR1 and CDR2: MDHEN and SYDVKM. Trimming took 3 bases from V and 0 from J, leaving 6 bases between them. The CDR3 runs 13 residues. CDR3 bases: TGTGCCAGCAGTTTCACCCCCTCCTACGAGCAGTACTTC. This sequence encodes CASSFTPSYEQYF.

This rearrangement joins TRBV7-9 to TRBJ2-1; no clear D gene. The CDR3 consists of 10 residues. V gave up 5 bases and J gave up 9 bases, with 5 bases separating them. Germline lookup yields CDR1 SEHNR and CDR2 FQNEAQ (reference sequence). The DNA of the CDR3 is TGTGCCAGCAGCGTTAGTGAGCAGTTCTTC. It encodes CASSVSEQFF.

This rearrangement joins TRBV18 to TRBJ1-2; possible D gene TRBD1, 6 bases. V lost 2 bases, J lost 3 bases, and 7 bases lay in between. The germline V gene has CDR1 KGHSH and CDR2 LQKENI. CDR3 length: 13 residues. The CDR3 DNA reads as TGTGCCAGCTCACCAGGGGGCGACTATGGCTACACCTTC. It encodes CASSPGGDYGYTF.

This clonotype was detected a few times. The chain employs TRBV2 and TRBJ1-2; the D gene is possibly TRBD1 (5 bases). V was pared by 6 bases and J by 6 bases, with 17 bases between. The V gene's germline CDR1 is SNHLY and CDR2 FYNNEI. The CDR3 is 14 amino acids. In nucleotides, the CDR3 is TGTGCCAGCAGGAGGGGCCAAGACCTAGATGGCTACACCTTC. Its translation: CASRRGQDLDGYTF.

With regard to this clonotype: At one boundary the junction diverges from the germline segment, which might be a read error. The chain links TRBV3-1 to TRBJ2-1; perhaps TRBD2 as D (5 bases). CDR1 is LGHDT, CDR2 YNNKEL, per germline (reference sequence). The CDR3 is made up of 17 amino acids. CDR3 in DNA: TGTGCCACCAGCCAAGAGGGCGAGGGCCTCTCCTACAATGAGCAGTTCTTC. Its translation is CATSQEGEGLSYNEQFF.

V is TRBV5-2 and J is TRBJ2-1; no DNA check was done on the table's D call, TRBD2. The J call may be wrong; the DNA end is better matched by TRBJ2-7. TRBV5-2 is deemed a pseudogene. There are 16 residues in the CDR3. The CDR3 here is CASTIAGGRSYNEQYF. The CDR3 bases are TGTGCCAGCACGATAGCGGGAGGGAGGTCCTACAATGAGCAGTACTTC.

This clonotype was seen ten or more times. V is TRBV5-1 and J is TRBJ2-3, with 8 bases lining up with TRBD2. The CDR3 covers 16 residues. V gave up 3 bases and J gave up 0 bases; unmatched junction bases: 6. Germline lookup yields CDR1 SGHRS and CDR2 YFSETQ. The CDR3 loop reads CASSSLAGLSTDTQYF. The DNA for the CDR3 is TGCGCCAGCAGCTCCCTAGCGGGCTTAAGCACAGATACGCAGTATTTT.

The chain combines TRBV6-1 with TRBJ2-7; D uncertain. The CDR3 consists of 15 residues. Germline values: CDR1 MNHNS, CDR2 SASEGT. V lost 5 bases and J lost 6, with 20 bases in between. In nucleotides, the CDR3 is TGTGCCAGCAGTCTGGGTAGCTTTTACCCGAGCGAGCAGTACTTC. Translating it yields CASSLGSFYPSEQYF.

This clonotype was observed many times. The V and J genes are TRBV10-3 and TRBJ2-7; TRBD1 matches 7 bases. CDR3 length: 13 amino acids. The germline V gene has CDR1 ENHRY and CDR2 SYGVKD. V trimming: 7 bases; J trimming: 3 bases; junction bases outside the gene matches: 6. The CDR3 sequence is CAITRTGDYEQYF. In nucleotides, the CDR3 is TGTGCCATCACAAGGACAGGAGACTACGAGCAGTACTTC.

This rearrangement joins TRBV28 to TRBJ2-5, with 15 bases that match TRBD2. This CDR3 region has 16 residues. Germline loops: CDR1 MDHEN, CDR2 SYDVKM. V lost 5 bases to trimming and J lost 4 bases; unmatched junction nucleotides: 5. CDR3 residues: CASSPGLAGGSETQYF. The CDR3 DNA follows: TGTGCCAGCAGTCCGGGACTAGCGGGAGGATCAGAGACCCAGTACTTC.

The chain links TRBV3-1 to TRBJ2-1; possibly TRBD1 for D (5 bases). The germline V and J ends were trimmed by 4 bases and 10 bases, with 14 bases remaining between them. This CDR3 is 13 amino acids long. Germline lookup yields CDR1 LGHDT and CDR2 YNNKEL (reference sequence). CDR3 bases: TGTGCCAGCAGCCTCCTCAGGGCATGGGAGCAGTTCTTC. Its translation: CASSLLRAWEQFF.

There are many counts of this clonotype. This chain connects TRBV28 to TRBJ2-4, with a tentative D call TRBD2 (6 bases). Germline V gene sequence: CDR1 MDHEN, CDR2 SYDVKM. The CDR3 is 12 amino acids. Trimming cost V 2 bases and J 9 bases, with 8 bases left between them. The CDR3: CASSLTGSIQYF. The CDR3 nucleotides are TGTGCCAGCAGTTTAACCGGGAGCATTCAGTACTTC.

The chain is built from TRBV5-5 and TRBJ2-3; 7 bases line up with TRBD1. The germline V gene encodes CDR1 SGHKS and CDR2 YYEKEE (reference sequence). The CDR3 is 16 amino acids. V lost 2 bases, J lost 2 bases, and 8 bases stayed unmatched. CDR3 sequence (DNA): TGTGCCAGCAGCTTATTAAGAGGGGGCTACACAGATACGCAGTATTTT. Protein product: CASSLLRGGYTDTQYF. The full variable domain, with the rest looked up from reference TRBV5-5 and TRBJ2-3, is DAGVTQSPTHLIKTRGQQVTLRCSPISGHKSVSWYQQVLGQGPQFIFQYYEKEERGRGNFPDRFSARQFPNYSSELNVNALLLGDSALYLCASSLLRGGYTDTQYFGPGTRLTVL.

The chain links TRBV10-1 to TRBJ2-4; possible D gene TRBD1, 6 bases. V lost 6 bases, J lost 3 bases, and 12 bases lay in between. This CDR3 spans 14 amino acids. The germline V gene encodes CDR1 WNHNN and CDR2 SYGVQD (reference sequence). For the CDR3, the DNA is TGCGCCAGCAGCCTGGACAGCGGCAAAAACATTCAGTACTTC. Protein: CASSLDSGKNIQYF.